What follows are 30 T cell receptor beta chains derived from one specimen sequenced in a study of graft-versus-host responses after intestinal transplantation (dated by TCRdb to 2020 to 2023). Libraries were made using the immunoSEQ multiplex PCR assay. Not all clones reach the TCRdb copy of this immuneACCESS table, which keeps in-frame sequences only. Checked studies attribute under half of the gap to unresolved V genes and leave the rest unexplained. This sample gives over 100,000 clones in total; over 80% of them show up just once. 0.095% to 0.15% of the sample is taken by the ten largest. In light of the paper, this sample's time point label describes: cells obtained before transplantation from donor or recipient. What these receptors recognize is not known. Sequenced material: unstimulated CD4+ T cells sorted from spleen or lymph node cells, taken before intestinal transplant. The receptors originated from a human donor who received an intestinal transplant.

The chain links TRBV9 to TRBJ2-1, with 10 nucleotides matching TRBD2. The CDR3 covers 15 residues. The germline V gene encodes CDR1 SGDLS and CDR2 YYNGEE. Unmatched junction bases numbered 2, after V lost 0 bases and J lost 5 bases. The CDR3 reads CASSVVAGGHNEQFF. The CDR3 DNA reads TGTGCCAGCAGCGTAGTAGCGGGAGGTCACAATGAGCAGTTCTTC.

V is TRBV5-1 and J is TRBJ2-3, with 8 bases aligning to TRBD2. The CDR3 covers 14 residues. Per germline, CDR1 SGHRS and CDR2 YFSETQ. Trimming cost V 2 bases and J 5 bases; bases outside gene matches: 4. Here the CDR3 reads CASSLRLAGDTQYF. CDR3 DNA: TGCGCCAGCAGCTTAAGGCTAGCGGGAGATACGCAGTATTTT. Full variable domain (outside the CDR3, taken from reference TRBV5-1 and TRBJ2-3): KAGVTQTPRYLIKTRGQQVTLSCSPISGHRSVSWYQQTPGQGLQFLFEYFSETQRNKGNFPGRFSGRQFSNSRSEMNVSTLELGDSALYLCASSLRLAGDTQYFGPGTRLTVL.

The chain carries TRBV4-2 and TRBJ1-2; 7 bases line up with TRBD1. Per the germline V gene, CDR1 is LGHNA and CDR2 is YNFKEQ. The CDR3 loop spans 14 amino acids. The trim removed 1 base at V and 7 bases at J, leaving 6 bases unmatched. The CDR3 reads CASSQVGQGGGYTF. In DNA, the CDR3 is TGTGCCAGCAGCCAAGTCGGCCAGGGGGGTGGCTACACCTTC.

The chain joins TRBV19 to TRBJ2-1; D possibly uses TRBD1 or TRBD2 (5 bases each). Between the trimmed V and J ends, which lost 10 bases and 6 bases, there was a span of 19 bases. The CDR3 contains 14 residues. Germline-derived CDR1 and CDR2 are LNHDA and SQIVND (reference sequence). The CDR3 is CATRWTRDGNEQFF. As DNA, the CDR3 is TGTGCCACGCGCTGGACGAGGGACGGCAATGAGCAGTTCTTC.

This clone was counted once. This CDR3 reads CASSNIAGAPLRSEQYF. The CDR3 nucleotides are TGTGCCAGCAGTAATATAGCGGGAGCCCCCCTCCGCTCCGAGCAGTACTTC. This chain joins TRBV5-4 and TRBJ2-7; TRBD2 aligns across 9 bases. In germline, CDR1 is SGHNT, CDR2 YYREEE (reference sequence). This CDR3 has 17 residues. V shed 5 bases, J shed 6 bases, and the junction held 18 bases outside the gene matches.

The chain combines TRBV9 with TRBJ2-1; D gene unclear. This CDR3 spans 15 amino acids. Germline V gene lookup returns CDR1 SGDLS and CDR2 YYNGEE. V shed 4 bases and J shed 2 bases, with 13 bases lying between them. In DNA form, the CDR3 reads TGTGCCAGCAGCTCCCAGTCCGGGCCCTACAATGAGCAGTTCTTC. It specifies CASSSQSGPYNEQFF.

This rearrangement joins TRBV19 to TRBJ1-1, with D uncertain. The CDR3 is made up of 13 amino acids. Trimming took off 3 bases at V and 1 base at J, with 6 bases between the two ends. Germline CDR1 and CDR2: LNHDA and SQIVND (reference sequence). CDR3 DNA: TGTGCCAGTAGTATTAGGGAGAACACTGAAGCTTTCTTT. Protein sequence: CASSIRENTEAFF.

The J gene is TRBJ2-5, the V gene TRBV6-1, with D possibly TRBD2 on 5 matching bases. Germline V gene lookup returns CDR1 MNHNS and CDR2 SASEGT. CDR3 length equals 13 residues. V shed 0 bases and J shed 8 bases, with 10 bases lying between them. In DNA, the CDR3 is TGTGCCAGCAGTGAAGCGGTGGGGAGTACCCAGTACTTC. Encoded protein: CASSEAVGSTQYF.

J is TRBJ2-2 and V is TRBV5-1; unclear D gene. The germline V gene encodes CDR1 SGHRS and CDR2 YFSETQ. V was trimmed by 2 bases and J by 7 bases, leaving 12 bases between them. This CDR3 is 14 amino acids long. CDR3 residues: CASSLLGLNGELFF. CDR3 nucleotide sequence: TGCGCCAGCAGCTTATTAGGGTTAAACGGGGAGCTGTTTTTT.

The rearrangement joins TRBV29-1 to TRBJ2-1, with 10 positions matching TRBD1. This CDR3 has 12 amino acids. V was pared by 7 bases and J by 4 bases, with 1 base of the junction left unmatched. Germline V CDR1 and CDR2: SQVTM, ANQGSEA. In DNA, the CDR3 is TGCAGCGGGGGACAGGGGTACAATGAGCAGTTCTTC. The encoded protein is CSGGQGYNEQFF.

The rearrangement joins TRBV29-1 to TRBJ2-7; 8 nucleotides align to TRBD2. Per germline, CDR1 SQVTM and CDR2 ANQGSEA. The J segment lost 0 bases and the V segment lost 3 bases, leaving 1 base of the junction unmatched. The CDR3 consists of 13 residues. The CDR3 DNA reads TGCAGCGTTGAGGCGGGAGGCTCCTACGAGCAGTACTTC. Translated, it gives CSVEAGGSYEQYF.

This clone appeared a single time. A read error may account for a junction end that differs from germline. V usage is TRBV19 and J usage is TRBJ2-7, with TRBD2 matching over 7 bases. This CDR3 comprises 15 residues. The germline gives CDR1 LNHDA, CDR2 SQIVND (reference sequence). In DNA form, the CDR3 reads TGTGCCAGTAGTATTTCGGGCGGGAGTTCTTACGCGCAGTACTTC. Translation: CASSISGGSSYAQYF.

As DNA, the CDR3 is TGTGCCAGCAGTCCCCACAAAGCGCGGGAGCGGTTATATGGCACTGGGGCCAACGTCCTGACTTTC. As protein: CASSPHKARERLYGTGANVLTF. V is TRBV27 and J is TRBJ2-6, with 7 positions matching TRBD2. The germline V gene encodes CDR1 MNHEY and CDR2 SMNVEV (reference sequence). The CDR3 runs 22 residues. The ends lost 5 bases at V and 2 bases at J; junction bases unmatched: 24.

The chain has TRBV5-1 and TRBJ2-4, with 13 positions matching TRBD2. From germline, CDR1 is SGHRS and CDR2 YFSETQ. After removal of 4 bases from V and 6 bases from J, the junction contained 13 bases not matched to a gene. The CDR3 has 18 amino acids. In nucleotides, the CDR3 is TGCGCCAGCAGCCCCGGACTAGCGGGAGCCCGGGGGGGAAACATTCAGTACTTC. Translated: CASSPGLAGARGGNIQYF.

V and J are TRBV4-1 and TRBJ2-4; maybe TRBD1 (5 bases). Germline V gene data show CDR1 as MGHRA and CDR2 as YSYEKL. The length of the CDR3 is 17 residues. Deletions cut 4 bases from V and 2 bases from J, with 18 bases between. DNA of the CDR3: TGCGCCAGCAGCCCAGATCCGTTGACAGAGACCAAAAACATTCAGTACTTC. Amino acid sequence: CASSPDPLTETKNIQYF.

This chain's CDR3 is CASSIPGTTTIYEQYF. CDR3 in DNA: TGTGCCAGTAGTATCCCGGGGACTACTACCATCTACGAGCAGTACTTC. V usage is TRBV19 and J usage is TRBJ2-7, with 7 bases lining up with TRBD2. V lost 3 bases, J lost 3 bases, and 11 bases stayed unmatched. The germline gives CDR1 LNHDA, CDR2 SQIVND (reference sequence). CDR3 length: 16 residues.

The rearrangement uses TRBV11-2 and TRBJ2-3; the D is unclear. Germline V gene lookup returns CDR1 SGHAT and CDR2 FQNNGV. CDR3 length: 11 amino acids. The ends were cut back, 2 bases at V and 6 bases at J, with 3 bases in the middle. DNA for the CDR3: TGTGCCAGCAGCTTAACTGATACGCAGTATTTT. This sequence encodes CASSLTDTQYF. Full variable domain (remainder filled in from reference TRBV11-2 and TRBJ2-3): EAGVAQSPRYKIIEKRQSVAFWCNPISGHATLYWYQQILGQGPKLLIQFQNNGVVDDSQLPKDRFSAERLKGVDSTLKIQPAKLEDSAVYLCASSLTDTQYFGPGTRLTVL.

The chain links TRBV9 to TRBJ2-3; D may be TRBD2 (6 bases). CDR3 size: 16 residues. Germline CDR1 is SGDLS and CDR2 is YYNGEE. V was shortened by 2 bases and J by 0 bases, with 13 bases between the two germline ends. CDR3 residues: CASSVSVGTSTDTQYF. The CDR3 coding sequence is TGTGCCAGCAGCGTCTCGGTGGGGACTAGCACAGATACGCAGTATTTT.

V and J are TRBV9 and TRBJ2-1; 10 positions agree with TRBD1. The CDR3 has 17 amino acids. After removal of 2 bases from V and 0 bases from J, the junction contained 5 bases not matched to a gene. Germline V gene data show CDR1 as SGDLS and CDR2 as YYNGEE. CDR3 region: CASSVGQGGISYNEQFF. The CDR3 nucleotides are TGTGCCAGCAGCGTCGGACAGGGGGGAATCTCCTACAATGAGCAGTTCTTC. Full variable domain (rest looked up from reference TRBV9 and TRBJ2-1): DSGVTQTPKHLITATGQRVTLRCSPRSGDLSVYWYQQSLDQGLQFLIQYYNGEERAKGNILERFSAQQFPDLHSELNLSSLELGDSALYFCASSVGQGGISYNEQFFGPGTRLTVL.

V gene TRBV19 combines with J gene TRBJ2-2, with unresolved D. The V end lost 6 bases, the J end lost 5 bases, and 10 bases lay between the germline ends. Germline CDR1 reads LNHDA; CDR2 reads SQIVND (reference sequence). The CDR3 contains 13 residues. The CDR3 is CASSQDGTGELFF. The CDR3 DNA follows: TGTGCCAGTAGCCAAGACGGAACCGGGGAGCTGTTTTTT.

This rearrangement joins TRBV6-6 to TRBJ1-5, with D uncertain. Per germline, CDR1 MNHNY and CDR2 SVGAGI (reference sequence). V gave up 7 bases and J gave up 7 bases, with 17 bases separating them. The length of the CDR3 is 14 residues. CDR3 sequence reads: CASNPEDRRQPQHF. DNA for the CDR3: TGTGCCAGCAACCCCGAGGACCGGCGACAGCCCCAGCATTTT.

The chain recombines TRBV7-3 with TRBJ2-7; D not certain. The CDR3 contains 14 residues. Germline V gene sequence: CDR1 SGHTA, CDR2 FQGTGA. The V end lost 5 bases, the J end lost 9 bases, and 20 bases lay between the germline ends. The CDR3 DNA follows: TGTGCCAGCAGCCCCGACTTCCGTTCGGCCGTGCAGTACTTC. It translates to CASSPDFRSAVQYF.

The chain combines TRBV14 with TRBJ1-3; no clear D. Germline V CDR1 and CDR2: SGHDN, FVKESK. V lost 8 bases to trimming and J lost 0 bases, with 5 bases between them. This CDR3 comprises 12 residues. CDR3 bases: TGTGCCAGCGGGATCTCTGGAAACACCATATATTTT. Its translation is CASGISGNTIYF.

The chain employs TRBV28 and TRBJ1-1, with TRBD1 as a possible D gene (5 bases). Germline V lookup: CDR1 MDHEN, CDR2 SYDVKM. The CDR3 runs to 12 residues. Deletions cut 8 bases from V and 6 bases from J, with 13 bases between. The CDR3 DNA sequence: TGTGCCAGCGGGGGGTATCCGGCTGAAGCTTTCTTT. Protein: CASGGYPAEAFF.

The V gene is TRBV9, the J gene TRBJ2-1, with 9 bases matching TRBD1. Germline assignment: CDR1 SGDLS and CDR2 YYNGEE. V shed 4 bases, J shed 7 bases, and the junction held 9 bases outside the gene matches. The CDR3 has 15 residues. DNA of the CDR3: TGTGCCAGCAGCAGACGACAGGGGGTCTCGAATGAGCAGTTCTTC. Its translation: CASSRRQGVSNEQFF.

The chain uses TRBV5-1 and TRBJ2-7; 9 bases line up with TRBD1. Germline-derived CDR1 and CDR2 are SGHRS and YFSETQ. Losses at the gene ends were 5 bases for V and 7 bases for J; bases not matched to a gene: 19. The CDR3 spans 17 residues. CDR3 nucleotides: TGCGCCAGCAGTGTGTCTCTCCTGGGACAGGGTTTTGTAGAGCAGTACTTC. Encoded protein: CASSVSLLGQGFVEQYF.

J is TRBJ1-1 and V is TRBV28, with TRBD1 matching over 7 bases. The J segment lost 5 bases and the V segment lost 5 bases, leaving 11 bases of the junction unmatched. Per the germline V gene, CDR1 is MDHEN and CDR2 is SYDVKM. The CDR3 loop spans 15 amino acids. CDR3 DNA sequence: TGTGCCAGCAGTCCGCCGGCAGGGGGAAGAACTGAAGCTTTCTTT. Its protein is CASSPPAGGRTEAFF.

This clone was recorded only once. The J gene is TRBJ2-5, the V gene TRBV5-1; D is undetermined. The CDR3 is 13 residues long. The germline V gene encodes CDR1 SGHRS and CDR2 YFSETQ. V was cut by 1 base and J by 1 base, with 5 bases left in between. The CDR3 DNA reads as TGCGCCAGCAGCTTGTACAGCCAAGAGACCCAGTACTTC. This gives the protein CASSLYSQETQYF. The complete variable domain, with remaining parts taken from reference TRBV5-1 and TRBJ2-5, reads KAGVTQTPRYLIKTRGQQVTLSCSPISGHRSVSWYQQTPGQGLQFLFEYFSETQRNKGNFPGRFSGRQFSNSRSEMNVSTLELGDSALYLCASSLYSQETQYFGPGTRLLVL.

In regard to this clone: Other DNA sequences in this specimen translate into the identical CDR3. V gene TRBV11-2 combines with J gene TRBJ1-1; D not certain. Per the germline V gene, CDR1 is SGHAT and CDR2 is FQNNGV. This CDR3 is 14 amino acids long. V was shortened by 1 base and J by 0 bases, with 6 bases between the two germline ends. CDR3 loop: CASSLVRVNTEAFF. The CDR3 DNA reads as TGTGCCAGCAGCTTAGTTAGGGTGAACACTGAAGCTTTCTTT. Based on the CDR3 plus reference TRBV11-2 and TRBJ1-1, the full variable domain is EAGVAQSPRYKIIEKRQSVAFWCNPISGHATLYWYQQILGQGPKLLIQFQNNGVVDDSQLPKDRFSAERLKGVDSTLKIQPAKLEDSAVYLCASSLVRVNTEAFFGQGTRLTVV.

This clone is a singleton in its sample. The chain uses TRBV11-2 and TRBJ2-2; D unclear. The V and J ends lost 1 base and 0 bases respectively, with 9 bases between them. The CDR3 is made up of 16 amino acids. CDR1 SGHAT and CDR2 FQNNGV come from the germline V gene. As DNA, the CDR3 is TGTGCCAGCAGCTTAGGATGGGCCCCGAACACCGGGGAGCTGTTTTTT. Its protein product is CASSLGWAPNTGELFF.